This T cell receptor (beta chain) was profiled in a study of CD8 T cells in Susac syndrome. For the study at large: Patients with Susac syndrome, at blood draw, were therapy-naive, on corticosteroids, or on intravenous immunoglobulin alone. The study, taken as a whole, reports: Clonal expansion of CD8+ cells in Susac peaked in TEMRA cells (and in active patients).

The CDR3 spans 17 residues. Germline V CDR1 and CDR2: MGHRA, YSYEKL. V was clipped by 3 bases and J by 4 bases, with 20 bases between them. The RNA, roughly 0.5 to 1 ug, was put through reverse transcription using random hexamers. The TCR beta CDR3 was amplified by immunoSEQ multiplex PCR across 54 Vbeta, 13 Jbeta. TCRdb re-called the immunoSEQ multiplex PCR reads through MiXCR, storing one row per CDR3 protein. The sample records fewer than 150,000 distinct CDR3 sequences, approximately 95% being singletons. Notes on this clonotype: Its cognate antigen is unknown.

The sequencing input was CD8+ T cells from PBMCs. The clonotype was recovered from a human donor with Susac syndrome. The V and J genes are TRBV4-1 and TRBJ2-3; possible D gene TRBD1, 5 bases. CDR3 nucleotide sequence: TGCGCCAGCAGCCAGGTGACAGTTGGAATGGGTTCAGATACGCAGTATTTT. Translation: CASSQVTVGMGSDTQYF.